This T cell receptor (beta chain) was observed in a study of blood T cell repertoires in COVID-19 (dated by TCRdb to 2018 to 2021). Regarding the study in general: Collaborator samples came from the United States, Italy and Spain and covered acute and convalescent phases of COVID-19. The material from the prospective study consisted of cDNA or gDNA derived from T cells, B-cell-depleted T cells, or PBMCs. Subjects who had been exposed to COVID-19, were actively infected with it, or had recovered from it provided the deeply sampled blood TCRbeta repertoires that made up the dataset. The repertoires were released in a freely available public database meant as a resource for research on the immune response to SARS-CoV-2. The samples were drawn from the first 160 participants of the ongoing ImmuneRACE study and from 1,254 subjects provided by 6 global collaborators. Sample metadata almost always included a de-identified subject ID, COVID-19 status, age in years and sex. Where available, HLA class I and class II types were obtained from metadata supplied by the sample provider rather than from assay-based typing. Summary of the overall study and its limitations: The amount of clinical and demographic metadata varied by source and participant and was provided uncurated.

The immunoSEQ Assay, a bias-controlled multiplex PCR, was used to amplify TCRbeta CDR3 regions from genomic DNA. The published analysis was carried out like this. The number of nucleated cells in each sample was estimated from the amplification of reference gene primers within the assay. Sequence reads were collapsed and filtered to measure the absolute abundance of every unique TCRbeta CDR3 rearrangement. For each sample, productive Simpson clonality was calculated as the square root of Simpson's diversity index over productive rearrangements. In its TCRdb copy, this immuneACCESS table keeps in-frame sequences only and misses some clones. Where compared with another copy, unresolved V genes explain less than half of these, and the others have no known cause. Clonal size and the V and J genes are those of that table, whereas D and trimming came from the DNA. The sample has 250,000 to 400,000 clones on record, 85% of them singletons. Under 2% of the sample goes to the ten largest clones.

Participants in the prospective study were aged roughly 18 to 100 years, lived in over 20 United States geographic areas, and enrolled through a virtual design. To assign participants to cohorts, the prospective study relied on clinical history that participants themselves reported in a screening survey and a study questionnaire. Exposed participants were defined as having been in contact with someone with a PCR-confirmed or clinician-diagnosed COVID-19 case within 2 weeks of study entry. Mobile phlebotomists in the prospective study collected whole blood, serum and a nasopharyngeal or oropharyngeal swab from every participant. Participants in the prospective study had the option to provide additional blood draws and questionnaires over a 2-month period. Before DNA extraction, prospective study blood samples were shipped either frozen or at room temperature. At the junction V is shortened by 5 bases and J by 5 bases, with 13 bases in between. According to the germline V gene (reference sequence), CDR1 reads MNHEY and CDR2 reads SMNVEV. Counted from cysteine to phenylalanine, this CDR3 has 13 amino acids. Of all the DNA, just the CDR3 is kept, 39 bases in frame from base 1.

Points on this clone: Which antigen it targets is not known. One base away there is no much larger clone; base qualities are not given.

The source of this sequence is a woman aged 25 to 39 who had been exposed to COVID-19. Sequencing was performed on PBMCs or T cells enriched from blood (not recorded which). The rearrangement joined TRBV27 to TRBJ2-7; possibly the D gene is TRBD2, per 6 matching bases. This receptor has the CDR3 CASSPREHDEQYF. The DNA sequence is TGTGCCAGCAGTCCCCGGGAGCACGACGAGCAGTACTTC.